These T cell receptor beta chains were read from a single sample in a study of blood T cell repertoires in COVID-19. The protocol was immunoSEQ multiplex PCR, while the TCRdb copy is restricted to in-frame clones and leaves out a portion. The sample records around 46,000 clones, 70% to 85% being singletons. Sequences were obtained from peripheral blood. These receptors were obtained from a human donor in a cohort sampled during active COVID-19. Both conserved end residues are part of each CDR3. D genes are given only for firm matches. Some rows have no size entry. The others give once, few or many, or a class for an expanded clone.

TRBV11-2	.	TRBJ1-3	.	TGTGCCAGCAGCATCCAGGTCTCTGGAAACACCATATATTTT	CASSIQVSGNTIYF
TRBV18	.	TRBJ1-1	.	TGTGCCAGCTCACCACCGTCACAGGGACGGAACACTGAAGCTTTCTTT	CASSPPSQGRNTEAFF
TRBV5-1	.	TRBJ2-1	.	TGCGCCAGCAGCGACTTCGGACAGCTTTCCTACAATGAGCAGTTCTTC	CASSDFGQLSYNEQFF
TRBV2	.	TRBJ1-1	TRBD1	TGTGCCAGCAGTGTTCAGAGGGGGCGAGGGAACACTGAAGCTTTCTTT	CASSVQRGRGNTEAFF
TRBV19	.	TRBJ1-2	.	TGTGCCAGTAGTCTGCAGGGAGGCGGTCGGTATGGCTACACCTTC	CASSLQGGGRYGYTF
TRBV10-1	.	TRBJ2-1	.	TGCGCCAGCAGTAGCGGGTTCAACAGGCGGAATGAGCAGTTCTTC	CASSSGFNRRNEQFF
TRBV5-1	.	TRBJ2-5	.	TGCGCCAGCAGCGCACCTAGACGAGAGACCCAGTACTTC	CASSAPRRETQYF
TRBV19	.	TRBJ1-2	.	TGTGCCAGTAGCCCAGGGATCCCCACAGGTTATGGCTACACCTTC	CASSPGIPTGYGYTF
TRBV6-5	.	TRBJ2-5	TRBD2	TGTGCCAGCAGCCGGAGCGGGAACCAAGAGACCCAGTACTTC	CASSRSGNQETQYF
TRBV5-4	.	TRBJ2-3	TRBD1	TGTGCCAGCAGCCGAATGGGACAGGGGATCACAGATACGCAGTATTTT	CASSRMGQGITDTQYF
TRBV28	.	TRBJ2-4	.	TGTGCCAGCGGGCTAGCCAAAAACATTCAGTACTTC	CASGLAKNIQYF
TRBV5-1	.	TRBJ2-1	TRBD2	TGCGCCAGCAGCGGGACTAGCGGCCTAGGGAATGAGCAGTTCTTC	CASSGTSGLGNEQFF
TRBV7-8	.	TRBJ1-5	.	TGTGCCAGCAGCCGGACAGCCGGTTGGCCCCAGCATTTT	CASSRTAGWPQHF
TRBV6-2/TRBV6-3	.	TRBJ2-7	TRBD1	TGTGCCAGCAGCCCCCTCGGGACAGGGAGCTACGAGCAGTACTTC	CASSPLGTGSYEQYF
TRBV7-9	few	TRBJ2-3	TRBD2	TGTGCCAGCAGCTTTGCGGGAGCCGTCACAGATACGCAGTATTTT	CASSFAGAVTDTQYF
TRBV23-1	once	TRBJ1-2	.	TGCGCCAGCAGTCAAACAGGGAACAATGGCTACACCTTC	CASSQTGNNGYTF
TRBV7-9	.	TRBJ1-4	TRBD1	TGTGCCAGCAGCTTGGGACAGGGGGATGAAAAACTGTTTTTT	CASSLGQGDEKLFF
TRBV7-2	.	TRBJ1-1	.	TGTGCCAGCAGCTGGAACAGGGTTCGCACTGAAGCTTTCTTT	CASSWNRVRTEAFF
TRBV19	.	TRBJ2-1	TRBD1	TGTGCCAGTAGCGGGACAGGGGGGGGCAATGAGCAGTTCTTC	CASSGTGGGNEQFF
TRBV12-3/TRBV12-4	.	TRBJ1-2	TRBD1	TGTGCCAGCAGTTTTGGACAGGGCTTTGGCTACACCTTC	CASSFGQGFGYTF
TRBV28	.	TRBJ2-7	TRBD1	TGTGCCAGCAGTTCATCTGGGACAGGGAGGAACTACGAGCAGTACTTC	CASSSSGTGRNYEQYF
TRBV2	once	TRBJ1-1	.	TGTGCCAGCTTCGGGGAGTTGAACACTGAAGCTTTCTTT	CASFGELNTEAFF
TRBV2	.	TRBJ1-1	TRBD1	TGTGCCAGCAGTGGGACAGGGGGAACTGAAGCTTTCTTT	CASSGTGGTEAFF
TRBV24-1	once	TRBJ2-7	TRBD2	TGTGCCACCAGTGATTTGGTAGCGGGAAGGTACGAGCAGTACTTC	CATSDLVAGRYEQYF
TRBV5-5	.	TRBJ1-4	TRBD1	TGTGCCAGCAGCTTACTCGGGACAGTGAATGAAAAACTGTTTTTT	CASSLLGTVNEKLFF
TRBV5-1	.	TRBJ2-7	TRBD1	TGCGCCAGCACCAACGGACAGGGGGCTTTCGGCGAGCAGTACTTC	CASTNGQGAFGEQYF
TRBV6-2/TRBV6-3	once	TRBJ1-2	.	TGTGCCAGCAGTTATAATGGCGAGAGGGGCTACACCTTC	CASSYNGERGYTF
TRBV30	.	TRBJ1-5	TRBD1	TGTGCCTGGAGTGTCGGACAGGGCGGCAATCAGCCCCAGCATTTT	CAWSVGQGGNQPQHF
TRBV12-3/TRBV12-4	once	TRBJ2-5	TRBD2	TGTGCCAGCAGTTCCTCGGGGGGGGAGACCCAGTACTTC	CASSSSGGETQYF
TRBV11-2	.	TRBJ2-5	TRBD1	TGTGCCAGCAGCTTCAGGGGACAGGGCCAAGAGACCCAGTACTTC	CASSFRGQGQETQYF
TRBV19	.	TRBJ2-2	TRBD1	TGTGCCAGTTGTACCGGGACAGGGTATTTGACCGGGGAGCTGTTTTTT	CASCTGTGYLTGELFF
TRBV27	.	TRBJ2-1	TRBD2	TGTGCCAGCAGGGCAACTAGCGGGAGAAGCAATGAGCAGTTCTTC	CASRATSGRSNEQFF
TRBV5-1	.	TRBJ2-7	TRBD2	TGCGCCAGCAGCTTACAAGGGACTAGCGGGGGAGGGGAGTACTTC	CASSLQGTSGGGEYF